The 6 T cell receptor beta chains presented below share a single source sample, sequenced in a study of blood T cell repertoires in COVID-19. Sequenced by immunoSEQ multiplex PCR; TCRdb stores in-frame clones only, minus some. The data hold roughly 320,000 clones, with 65% to 90% observed a single time. Sequencing used peripheral blood. Receptors originate from a human donor in a cohort sampled during active COVID-19.

This clone was observed once. The gene calls are TRBV5-1 and TRBJ1-2, with TRBD1 as a possible D gene (5 bases). V lost 5 bases and J 3 bases, leaving 8 bases between the germline ends. CDR3 length: 12 residues. Germline assignment: CDR1 SGHRS and CDR2 YFSETQ. The CDR3 is CASSGADYGYTF. The CDR3 DNA sequence: TGCGCCAGCAGTGGGGCCGACTATGGCTACACCTTC. Supplemented by reference TRBV5-1 and TRBJ1-2, the full variable domain reads KAGVTQTPRYLIKTRGQQVTLSCSPISGHRSVSWYQQTPGQGLQFLFEYFSETQRNKGNFPGRFSGRQFSNSRSEMNVSTLELGDSALYLCASSGADYGYTFGSGTRLTVV.

V gene TRBV6-1 combines with J gene TRBJ1-1, with D unclear. This CDR3 region has 13 residues. Germline loops: CDR1 MNHNS, CDR2 SASEGT. Trimming removed 3 bases at V and 7 bases at J, with 12 bases between. The CDR3 region has the DNA TGTGCCAGCAGTGAGGGCAGAACTTATGAAGCTTTCTTT. Translated, it gives CASSEGRTYEAFF.

The rearrangement joins TRBV9 to TRBJ1-1; D remains unclear. The CDR3 contains 14 residues. The germline V and J ends were trimmed by 1 base and 0 bases, with 7 bases remaining between them. Per germline, CDR1 SGDLS and CDR2 YYNGEE. The CDR3 region is CASSVNQMNTEAFF. In DNA form, the CDR3 reads TGTGCCAGCAGCGTAAATCAGATGAACACTGAAGCTTTCTTT.

V is TRBV11-3 and J is TRBJ2-7; D gene uncertain. The germline gives CDR1 SGHNT, CDR2 YENEEA. This CDR3 region has 13 residues. The V end lost 2 bases, the J end lost 5 bases, and 10 bases lay between the germline ends. The CDR3 protein is CASSLYEENEQYF. In DNA form, the CDR3 reads TGTGCCAGCAGCTTATACGAGGAAAACGAGCAGTACTTC.

The J gene is TRBJ2-5, the V gene TRBV2, with TRBD1 matching 11 bases. CDR3 length: 15 residues. Germline V gene lookup returns CDR1 SNHLY and CDR2 FYNNEI. Losses at the gene ends were 4 bases for V and 2 bases for J; bases not matched to a gene: 3. The CDR3: CASSGTGGSQETQYF. In DNA form, the CDR3 reads TGTGCCAGCAGTGGGACAGGGGGCTCGCAAGAGACCCAGTACTTC.

This chain uses TRBV9 with TRBJ1-3, with TRBD1 matching 7 bases. Germline V CDR1 and CDR2: SGDLS, YYNGEE. V was clipped by 2 bases and J by 0 bases; unmatched bases: 14. The CDR3 sequence is 19 residues long. In DNA form, the CDR3 reads TGTGCCAGCAGCGTTCATAAGGACAGGCTTTACAGCTCTGGAAACACCATATATTTT. Encoded protein: CASSVHKDRLYSSGNTIYF.